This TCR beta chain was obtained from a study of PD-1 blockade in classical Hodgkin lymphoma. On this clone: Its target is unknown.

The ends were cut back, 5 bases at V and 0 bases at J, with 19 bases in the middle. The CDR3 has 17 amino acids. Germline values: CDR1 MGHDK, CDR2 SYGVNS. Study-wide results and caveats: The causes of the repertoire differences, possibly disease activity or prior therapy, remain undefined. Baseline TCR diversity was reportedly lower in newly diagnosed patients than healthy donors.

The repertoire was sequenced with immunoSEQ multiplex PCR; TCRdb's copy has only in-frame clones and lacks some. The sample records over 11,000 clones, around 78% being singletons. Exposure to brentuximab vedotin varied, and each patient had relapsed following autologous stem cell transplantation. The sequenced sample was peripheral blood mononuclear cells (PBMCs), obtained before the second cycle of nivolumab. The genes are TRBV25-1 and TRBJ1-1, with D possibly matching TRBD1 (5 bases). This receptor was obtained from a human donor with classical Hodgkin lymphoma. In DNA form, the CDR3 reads TGTGCCAGCAGTCCGACCCGAGGGACGGTCGTGAACACTGAAGCTTTCTTT. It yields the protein CASSPTRGTVVNTEAFF.